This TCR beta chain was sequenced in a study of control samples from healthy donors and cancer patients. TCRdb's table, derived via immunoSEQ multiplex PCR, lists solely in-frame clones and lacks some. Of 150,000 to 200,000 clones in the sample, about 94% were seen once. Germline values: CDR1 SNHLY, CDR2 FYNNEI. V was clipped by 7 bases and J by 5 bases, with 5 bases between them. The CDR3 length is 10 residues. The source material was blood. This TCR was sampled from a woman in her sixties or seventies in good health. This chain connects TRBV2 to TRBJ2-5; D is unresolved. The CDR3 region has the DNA TGTGCCAGCAAGAGGGAGACCCAGTACTTC. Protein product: CASKRETQYF.